This T cell receptor (beta chain) came from a study of blood T cell repertoires in COVID-19. The overall study: Material from acute and convalescent COVID-19 was sourced from the United States, Italy and Spain. From T cells, B-cell-depleted T cells, or PBMCs came the material, which was cDNA or gDNA.

In this sample, this clone turned up many times. In the authors' methods: Researchers report that nucleated cell counts were estimated from reference gene primer amplification. Assay: immunoSEQ multiplex PCR; the TCRdb copy retains only in-frame clones and omits some. The D gene and trimming were derived from the DNA, and the V and J assignments and clone size from that table. The table shows 68,000 or so clones, with 88% occurring only once. There are 16 residues in the CDR3. Deletions cut 0 bases from V and 4 bases from J, with 16 bases between. Germline V gene lookup returns CDR1 SGHNT and CDR2 YYREEE (reference sequence).

J is TRBJ1-2 and V is TRBV5-4, with D unresolved. The clonotype comes from a human donor in a cohort sampled during active COVID-19. The sequenced sample was peripheral blood. CDR3 sequence (DNA): TGTGCCAGCAGCTTGGATCTTTCTAGACGGATCTATGGCTACACCTTC. This encodes CASSLDLSRRIYGYTF.